This T cell receptor beta chain was obtained from a study of OX40 agonist ivuxolimab in advanced cancers. Study-wide points: CD4+ T cells averaged fewer expanded clones than CD8+ T cells. Not determined was the antigen specificity of the expanded peripheral T cells. Within 6 weeks, CD4+ and CD8+ blood T cells expanded clonally at 0.1 to 3.0 mg/kg.

TCRdb's table, derived via immunoSEQ multiplex PCR, lists solely in-frame clones and lacks some. The sample holds approximately 60,000 clones, roughly 91% seen once. CDR3 length: 13 residues. Per the germline V gene, CDR1 is SGHNT and CDR2 is YYREEE (reference sequence). V was cut by 1 base and J by 8 bases, with 9 bases left in between. This clone has only one observation. Its specificity is not known. This TCR was sampled from an adult with an advanced solid tumor such as melanoma, head and neck, liver or kidney cancer. The V and J genes are TRBV5-4 and TRBJ1-4; possibly TRBD1 for D (5 bases). The sequenced sample was CD4+ or CD8+ T cells sorted from blood, obtained in a trial of the OX40 agonist ivuxolimab. CDR3 coding DNA: TGTGCCAGCAGCTTGAGGCCAGGGGAAAAACTGTTTTTT. Protein: CASSLRPGEKLFF.